These T cell receptor beta chains were read from a single sample in a study of cytomegalovirus exposure and HLA in healthy donors. Produced via immunoSEQ multiplex PCR; TCRdb's table is partial and in-frame only. The sample records around 110,000 clones, almost 70% being singletons. Sequencing input: PBMCs. These TCRs come from a young man in good health and CMV-seropositive. Both conserved end residues are part of each CDR3. D genes are given only for firm matches. Size is stated for part of the rows, as once, few or many counts, or as a class when the clone is expanded.

j_call v_call clone_size d_call cdr3_length cdr3_aa cdr3_nt
TRBJ2-7 TRBV5-6 - - 13 CASSWVTSYEQYF TGTGCCAGCAGCTGGGTGACAAGCTACGAGCAGTACTTC
TRBJ2-1 TRBV19 - - 13 CASWGGFGNEQFF TGTGCCAGTTGGGGAGGCTTTGGCAATGAGCAGTTCTTC
TRBJ1-1 TRBV19 - - 14 CASSIQGLNTEAFF TGTGCCAGTAGTATCCAGGGATTGAACACTGAAGCTTTCTTT
TRBJ2-5 TRBV19 once - 14 CASSIGSRGETQYF TGTGCCAGTAGTATAGGCTCCAGGGGCGAGACCCAGTACTTC
TRBJ1-1 TRBV10-1 - TRBD1 17 CASSDLGQASGNTEAFF TGCGCCAGCAGTGACTTGGGACAGGCTTCGGGAAACACTGAAGCTTTCTTT
TRBJ2-3 TRBV7-8 - TRBD2 18 CASSLGWSGGTSTDTQYF TGTGCCAGCAGCTTAGGATGGAGCGGGGGGACTAGCACAGATACGCAGTATTTT
TRBJ2-7 TRBV5-1 once TRBD2 13 CASSFGGAQEQYF TGCGCCAGCAGCTTCGGGGGGGCTCAAGAGCAGTACTTC
TRBJ1-5 TRBV6-1 - - 14 CASSDGGGNQPQHF TGTGCCAGCAGTGACGGGGGAGGCAATCAGCCCCAGCATTTT
TRBJ2-5 TRBV19 - - 14 CASSRDPSEETQYF TGTGCCAGTAGCCGGGATCCTTCGGAGGAGACCCAGTACTTC
TRBJ1-4 TRBV20-1 few TRBD1 11 CSAADRAKLFF TGCAGTGCTGCGGACAGGGCTAAACTGTTTTTT
TRBJ1-1 TRBV19 - TRBD1 18 CASSMRTGGNGLNTEAFF TGTGCCAGTAGTATGAGGACAGGGGGCAATGGGCTGAACACTGAAGCTTTCTTT
TRBJ1-1 TRBV29-1 - - 13 CSVKTGMNTEAFF TGCAGCGTTAAGACAGGAATGAACACTGAAGCTTTCTTT
TRBJ2-3 TRBV9 - TRBD1 16 CASSPSGEGAVDTQYF TGTGCCAGCAGCCCTAGTGGAGAGGGGGCGGTGGATACGCAGTATTTT
TRBJ2-7 TRBV29-1 - - 16 CSVELGTGRGGYEQYF TGCAGCGTTGAACTTGGAACAGGAAGAGGGGGCTACGAGCAGTACTTC
TRBJ1-1 TRBV5-1 - TRBD1 15 CASSSGQGMNTEAFF TGCGCCAGCAGCTCAGGACAGGGGATGAACACTGAAGCTTTCTTT
TRBJ1-3 TRBV5-1 - - 15 CASSLAEGSGNTIYF TGCGCCAGCAGCTTGGCTGAGGGCTCTGGAAACACCATATATTTT
TRBJ2-2 TRBV30 - - 15 CAWSVLRGKTGELFF TGTGCCTGGAGTGTACTAAGGGGGAAAACCGGGGAGCTGTTTTTT
TRBJ1-1 TRBV18 once - 15 CASSRQRTENTEAFF TGTGCCAGCTCACGCCAGAGGACAGAGAACACTGAAGCTTTCTTT
TRBJ2-2 TRBV10-3 - TRBD2 15 CAISEEAGAAGELFF TGTGCCATCAGTGAGGAAGCGGGAGCGGCCGGGGAGCTGTTTTTT
TRBJ1-6 TRBV2 - - 13 CASSEGKNSPLHF TGTGCCAGCAGTGAGGGCAAAAATTCACCCCTCCACTTT
TRBJ1-2 TRBV9 - TRBD1 14 CASSVGQGQYGYTF TGTGCCAGCAGCGTAGGACAGGGGCAATATGGCTACACCTTC
TRBJ1-2 TRBV9 once TRBD1 12 CASSGQEYGYTF TGTGCCAGCTCGGGACAGGAGTATGGCTACACCTTC
TRBJ2-5 TRBV9 - - 15 CASSVDPLGVGTQYF TGTGCCAGCAGCGTAGATCCCTTAGGGGTGGGGACCCAGTACTTC
TRBJ2-1 TRBV7-8 - TRBD1 16 CASSLVQGAGYNEQFF TGTGCCAGCAGCTTGGTTCAGGGGGCAGGCTACAATGAGCAGTTCTTC
TRBJ1-1 TRBV7-7 - - 15 CASSLQRKMNTEAFF TGTGCTAGCAGCTTACAGCGCAAGATGAACACTGAAGCTTTCTTT
TRBJ2-2 TRBV7-2 few - 15 CASSPPTGYTGELFF TGTGCCAGCAGCCCCCCGACGGGTTACACCGGGGAGCTGTTTTTT